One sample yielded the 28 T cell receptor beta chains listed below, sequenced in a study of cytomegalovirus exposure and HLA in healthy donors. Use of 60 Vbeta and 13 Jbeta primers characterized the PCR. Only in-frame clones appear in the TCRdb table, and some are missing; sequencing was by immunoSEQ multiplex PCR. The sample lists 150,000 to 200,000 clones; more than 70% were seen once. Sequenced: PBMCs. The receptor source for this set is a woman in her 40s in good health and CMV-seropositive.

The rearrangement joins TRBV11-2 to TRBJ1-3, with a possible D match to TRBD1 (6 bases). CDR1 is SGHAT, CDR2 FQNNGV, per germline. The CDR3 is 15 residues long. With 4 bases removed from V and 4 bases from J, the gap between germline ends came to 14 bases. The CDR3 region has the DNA TGTGCCAGCAGCTCCACTACAGGGATGGGAAACACCATATATTTT. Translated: CASSSTTGMGNTIYF.

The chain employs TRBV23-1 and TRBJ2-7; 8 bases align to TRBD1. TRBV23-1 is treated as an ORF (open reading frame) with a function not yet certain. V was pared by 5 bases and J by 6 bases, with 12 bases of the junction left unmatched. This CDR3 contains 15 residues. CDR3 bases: TGCGCCAGCAGTGACCGGGACAGGAGCTCTCGCGAGCAGTACTTC. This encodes CASSDRDRSSREQYF.

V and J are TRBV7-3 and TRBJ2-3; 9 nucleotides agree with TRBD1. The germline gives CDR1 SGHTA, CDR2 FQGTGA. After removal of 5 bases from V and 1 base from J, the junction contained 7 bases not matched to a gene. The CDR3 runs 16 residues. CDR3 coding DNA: TGTGCCAGCAGCCAGGCCCGGACAGGGGGCACAGATACGCAGTATTTT. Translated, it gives CASSQARTGGTDTQYF.

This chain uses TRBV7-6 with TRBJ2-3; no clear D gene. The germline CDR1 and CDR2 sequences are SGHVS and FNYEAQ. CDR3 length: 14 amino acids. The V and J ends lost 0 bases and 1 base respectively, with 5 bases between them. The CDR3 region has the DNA TGTGCCAGCAGCTTAGCTCAGGGCACAGATACGCAGTATTTT. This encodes CASSLAQGTDTQYF. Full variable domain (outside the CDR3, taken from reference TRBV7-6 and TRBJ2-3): GAGVSQSPRYKVTKRGQDVALRCDPISGHVSLYWYRQALGQGPEFLTYFNYEAQQDKSGLPNDRFSAERPEGSISTLTIQRTEQRDSAMYRCASSLAQGTDTQYFGPGTRLTVL.

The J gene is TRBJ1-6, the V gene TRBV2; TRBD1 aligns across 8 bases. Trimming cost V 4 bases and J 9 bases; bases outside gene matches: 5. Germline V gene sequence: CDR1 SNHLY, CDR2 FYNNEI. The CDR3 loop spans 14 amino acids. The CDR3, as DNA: TGTGCCAGCAGTGTAGACAGGGGTCCTTCACCCCTCCACTTT. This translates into CASSVDRGPSPLHF.

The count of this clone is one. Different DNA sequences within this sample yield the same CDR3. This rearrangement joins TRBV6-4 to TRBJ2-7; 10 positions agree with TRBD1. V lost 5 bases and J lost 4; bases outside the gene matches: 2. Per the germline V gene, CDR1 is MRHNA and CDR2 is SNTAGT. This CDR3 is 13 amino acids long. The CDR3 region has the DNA TGTGCCAGCAGTCGGGACAGGGGTTACGAGCAGTACTTC. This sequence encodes CASSRDRGYEQYF.

CDR3 coding DNA: TGCGCCAGCAGCCAAGAGATGCGGGAGACCCAGTACTTC. This encodes CASSQEMRETQYF. The V call is TRBV4-3, the J call TRBJ2-5; no firm D call. Trimming cost V 0 bases and J 5 bases, with 7 bases left between them. Germline-derived CDR1 and CDR2 are LGHNA and YSLEER. The CDR3 sequence is 13 residues long.

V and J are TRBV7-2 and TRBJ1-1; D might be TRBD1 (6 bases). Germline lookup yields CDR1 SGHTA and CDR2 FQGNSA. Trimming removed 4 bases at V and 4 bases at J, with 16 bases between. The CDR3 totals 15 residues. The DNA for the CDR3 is TGTGCCAGCAGCTCTAGAAAGACAGGATCCACTGAAGCTTTCTTT. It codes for CASSSRKTGSTEAFF.

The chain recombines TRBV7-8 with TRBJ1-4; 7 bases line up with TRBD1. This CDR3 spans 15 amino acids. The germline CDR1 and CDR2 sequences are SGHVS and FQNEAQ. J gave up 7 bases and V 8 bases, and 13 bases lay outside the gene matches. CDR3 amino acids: CASLRSGQIGEKLFF. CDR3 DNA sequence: TGTGCCAGCCTTCGGTCGGGACAGATAGGTGAAAAACTGTTTTTT.

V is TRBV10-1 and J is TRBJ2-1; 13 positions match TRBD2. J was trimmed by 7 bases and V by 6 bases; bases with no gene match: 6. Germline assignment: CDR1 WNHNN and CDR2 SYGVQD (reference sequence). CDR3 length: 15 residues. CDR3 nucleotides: TGCGCCAGCAGCGTGGGGACTAGCGGGAAGAATGAGCAGTTCTTC. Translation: CASSVGTSGKNEQFF.

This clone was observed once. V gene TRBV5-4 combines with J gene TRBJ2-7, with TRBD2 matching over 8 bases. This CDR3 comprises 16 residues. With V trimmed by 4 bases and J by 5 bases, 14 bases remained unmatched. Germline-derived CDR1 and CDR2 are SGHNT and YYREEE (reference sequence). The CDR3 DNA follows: TGTGCCAGCAGCACGCGGGGGGCCTCGGGAGCCCACGAGCAGTACTTC. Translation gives CASSTRGASGAHEQYF.

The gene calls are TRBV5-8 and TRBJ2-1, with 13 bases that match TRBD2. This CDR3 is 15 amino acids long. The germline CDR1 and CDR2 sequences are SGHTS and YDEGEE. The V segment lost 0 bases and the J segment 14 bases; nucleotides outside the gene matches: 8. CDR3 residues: CASSLGLAGGDWEFF. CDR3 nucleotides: TGTGCCAGCAGCTTGGGACTAGCGGGAGGTGACTGGGAGTTCTTC.

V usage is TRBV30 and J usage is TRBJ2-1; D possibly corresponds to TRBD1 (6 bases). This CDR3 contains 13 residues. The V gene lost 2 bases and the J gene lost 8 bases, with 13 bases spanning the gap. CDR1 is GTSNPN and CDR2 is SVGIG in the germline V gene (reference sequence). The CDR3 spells CAWSSGQSHEQFF. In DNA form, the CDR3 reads TGTGCCTGGAGTAGTGGACAGTCTCATGAGCAGTTCTTC. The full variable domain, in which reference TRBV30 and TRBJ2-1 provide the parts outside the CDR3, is SQTIHQWPATLVQPVGSPLSLECTVEGTSNPNLYWYRQAAGRGLQLLFYSVGIGQISSEVPQNLSASRPQDRQFILSSKKLLLSDSGFYLCAWSSGQSHEQFFGPGTRLTVL.

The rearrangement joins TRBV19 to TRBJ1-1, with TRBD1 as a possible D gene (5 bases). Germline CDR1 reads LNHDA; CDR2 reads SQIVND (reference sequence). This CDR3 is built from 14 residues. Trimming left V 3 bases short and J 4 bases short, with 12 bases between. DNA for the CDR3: TGTGCCAGTAGTATTAGCAGGGTGGGCACTGAAGCTTTCTTT. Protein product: CASSISRVGTEAFF. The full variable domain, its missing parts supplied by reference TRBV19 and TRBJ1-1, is DGGITQSPKYLFRKEGQNVTLSCEQNLNHDAMYWYRQDPGQGLRLIYYSQIVNDFQKGDIAEGYSVSREKKESFPLTVTSAQKNPTAFYLCASSISRVGTEAFFGQGTRLTVV.

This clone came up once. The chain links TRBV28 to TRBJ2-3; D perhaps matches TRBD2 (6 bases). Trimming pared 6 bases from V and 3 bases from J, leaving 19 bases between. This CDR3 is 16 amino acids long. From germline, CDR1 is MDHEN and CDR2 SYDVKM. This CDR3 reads CASSPTGTSITDTQYF. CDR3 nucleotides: TGTGCCAGCAGCCCGACCGGGACTTCGATTACAGATACGCAGTATTTT.

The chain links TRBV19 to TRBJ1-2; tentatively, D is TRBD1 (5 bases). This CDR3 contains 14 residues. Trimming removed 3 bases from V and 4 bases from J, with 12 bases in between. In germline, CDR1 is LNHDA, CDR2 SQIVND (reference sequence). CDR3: CASSMRTGSYGYTF. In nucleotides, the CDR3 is TGTGCCAGTAGTATGCGAACAGGAAGCTATGGCTACACCTTC.

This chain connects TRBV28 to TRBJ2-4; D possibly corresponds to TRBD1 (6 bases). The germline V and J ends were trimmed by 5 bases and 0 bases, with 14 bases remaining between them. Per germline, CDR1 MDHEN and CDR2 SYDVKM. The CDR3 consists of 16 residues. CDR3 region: CASSPSGQLAKNIQYF. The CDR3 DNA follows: TGTGCCAGCAGTCCGTCCGGACAGCTAGCCAAAAACATTCAGTACTTC.

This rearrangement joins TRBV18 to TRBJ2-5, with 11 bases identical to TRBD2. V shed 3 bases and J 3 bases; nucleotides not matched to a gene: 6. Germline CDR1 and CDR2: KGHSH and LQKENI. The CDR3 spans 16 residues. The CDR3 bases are TGTGCCAGCTCACCCCCCCTAGCGGGAGGCGAAGAGACCCAGTACTTC. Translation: CASSPPLAGGEETQYF.

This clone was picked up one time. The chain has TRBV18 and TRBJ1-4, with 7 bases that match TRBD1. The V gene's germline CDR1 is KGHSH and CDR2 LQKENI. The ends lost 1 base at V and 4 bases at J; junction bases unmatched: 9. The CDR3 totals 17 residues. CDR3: CASSPRWGQTNNEKLFF. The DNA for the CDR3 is TGTGCCAGCTCACCACGTTGGGGACAGACTAATAATGAAAAACTGTTTTTT. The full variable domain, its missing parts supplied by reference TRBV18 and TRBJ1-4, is NAGVMQNPRHLVRRRGQEARLRCSPMKGHSHVYWYRQLPEEGLKFMVYLQKENIIDESGMPKERFSAEFPKEGPSILRIQQVVRGDSAAYFCASSPRWGQTNNEKLFFGSGTQLSVL.

CDR3 in DNA: TGTGCCAGCAGTTTGGGGGGATCCACCTACGAGCAGTACTTC. This sequence encodes CASSLGGSTYEQYF. The chain employs TRBV28 and TRBJ2-7; weak D call: TRBD2 (6 bases). CDR3 length equals 14 residues. Looked up from germline, CDR1 is MDHEN and CDR2 is SYDVKM. The V end was cut by 3 bases, the J end by 2 bases, with 11 bases between.

The CDR3 nucleotides read TGTGCCAGCAGCTTAGTAGGGACTAGATACAATGAGCAGTTCTTC. This gives the protein CASSLVGTRYNEQFF. The chain uses TRBV7-2 and TRBJ2-1, with TRBD2 matching 8 bases. V shed 1 base, J shed 4 bases, and the junction held 3 bases outside the gene matches. Germline CDR1 is SGHTA and CDR2 is FQGNSA. The CDR3 extends over 15 amino acids.

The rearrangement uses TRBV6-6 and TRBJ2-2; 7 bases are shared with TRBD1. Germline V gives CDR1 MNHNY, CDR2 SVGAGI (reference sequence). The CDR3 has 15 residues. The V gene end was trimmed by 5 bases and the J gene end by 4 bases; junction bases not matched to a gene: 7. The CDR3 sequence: CASSPGTVITGELFF. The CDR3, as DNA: TGTGCCAGCAGTCCCGGGACAGTAATCACCGGGGAGCTGTTTTTT.

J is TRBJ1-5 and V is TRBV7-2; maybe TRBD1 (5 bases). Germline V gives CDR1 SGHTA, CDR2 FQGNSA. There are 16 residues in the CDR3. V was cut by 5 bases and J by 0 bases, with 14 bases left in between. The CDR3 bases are TGTGCCAGCAGCCCGACTTTGGGGGGTAGCAATCAGCCCCAGCATTTT. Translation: CASSPTLGGSNQPQHF.

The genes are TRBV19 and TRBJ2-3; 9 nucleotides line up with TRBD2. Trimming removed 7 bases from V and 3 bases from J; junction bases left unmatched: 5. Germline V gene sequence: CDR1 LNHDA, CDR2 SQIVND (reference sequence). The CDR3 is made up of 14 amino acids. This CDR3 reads CASTALAGTDTQYF. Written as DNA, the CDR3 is TGTGCCAGTACCGCGCTAGCGGGAACAGATACGCAGTATTTT.

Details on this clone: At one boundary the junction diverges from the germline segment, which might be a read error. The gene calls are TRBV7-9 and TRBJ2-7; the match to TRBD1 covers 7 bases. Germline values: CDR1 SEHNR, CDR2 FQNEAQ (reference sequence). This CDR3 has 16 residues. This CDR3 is CSSSLVGGVDHYEQYF. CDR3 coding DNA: TGTTCCAGCAGCTTAGTAGGGGGCGTGGACCATTACGAGCAGTACTTC.

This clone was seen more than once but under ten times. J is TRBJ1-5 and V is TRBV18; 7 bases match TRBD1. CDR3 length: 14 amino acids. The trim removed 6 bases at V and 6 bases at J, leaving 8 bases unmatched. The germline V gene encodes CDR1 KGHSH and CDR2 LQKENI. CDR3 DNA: TGTGCCAGCTCCCTTACAGGGGTGGCTCAGCCCCAGCATTTT. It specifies CASSLTGVAQPQHF.

CDR3 protein: CASSLVLAGAVGYEQYF. The CDR3 nucleotides read TGCGCCAGCAGCTTGGTTCTAGCGGGAGCAGTAGGTTACGAGCAGTACTTC. The J gene is TRBJ2-5, the V gene TRBV5-1, with TRBD2 matching over 10 bases. The J call may be incorrect, as the DNA end agrees better with TRBJ2-7. Germline CDR1 reads SGHRS; CDR2 reads YFSETQ. The CDR3 is 17 residues long.

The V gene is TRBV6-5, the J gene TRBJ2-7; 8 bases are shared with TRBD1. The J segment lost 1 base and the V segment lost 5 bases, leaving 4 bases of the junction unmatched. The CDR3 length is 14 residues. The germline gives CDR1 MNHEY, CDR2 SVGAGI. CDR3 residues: CASSIRQGSYEQYF. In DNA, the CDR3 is TGTGCCAGCAGTATACGACAGGGGTCCTACGAGCAGTACTTC.